Shown below are 8 T cell receptor beta chains from a single sample sequenced in a study of blood T cell repertoires in COVID-19. Libraries were prepared by immunoSEQ multiplex PCR; TCRdb keeps only in-frame clonotypes and omits some of them. The profile shows tens of thousands of clones, roughly 92% of them singletons. The material sequenced was peripheral blood. Receptors were obtained from a man aged 50 to 59 with COVID-19, enrolled during active disease.

The chain combines TRBV10-2 with TRBJ1-2, with TRBD1 identical over 10 bases. Trimming cost V 8 bases and J 6 bases; bases outside gene matches: 3. This CDR3 region has 12 residues. CDR1 WSHSY and CDR2 SAAADI come from the germline V gene. The CDR3 DNA reads TGCGCCAGCTCGGGACAGGGGAATGGCTACACCTTC. Translation: CASSGQGNGYTF.

V usage is TRBV29-1 and J usage is TRBJ1-1; 12 nucleotides align to TRBD1. CDR1 is SQVTM and CDR2 is ANQGSEA in the germline V gene. The V segment lost 1 base and the J segment 4 bases; nucleotides outside the gene matches: 1. This CDR3 region has 14 residues. The CDR3 coding sequence is TGCAGCGTTGAAGCGGGACAGGGGGCCACTGAAGCTTTCTTT. This gives the protein CSVEAGQGATEAFF.

The genes are TRBV9 and TRBJ2-1, with TRBD1 as a possible D gene (6 bases). V was clipped by 0 bases and J by 5 bases, with 12 bases between them. Per the germline V gene, CDR1 is SGDLS and CDR2 is YYNGEE. The CDR3 contains 15 residues. The CDR3 DNA is TGTGCCAGCAGCGTAGGTGCAGGGGTGCACAATGAGCAGTTCTTC. Translating gives CASSVGAGVHNEQFF.

The rearrangement joins TRBV14 to TRBJ2-7; maybe TRBD1 (5 bases). The CDR3 spans 13 residues. Trimming removed 3 bases at V and 2 bases at J, with 8 bases between. Germline CDR1 reads SGHDN; CDR2 reads FVKESK. CDR3 nucleotides: TGTGCCAGCAGCCAGTCAGGGACCTACGAGCAGTACTTC. This sequence encodes CASSQSGTYEQYF.

The chain links TRBV10-3 to TRBJ1-2, with no clear D. Trimming stripped 2 bases from V and 7 bases from J, with 11 bases between. This CDR3 comprises 13 residues. The germline CDR1 and CDR2 sequences are ENHRY and SYGVKD. CDR3 residues: CAISEGMEVGYTF. The CDR3 DNA follows: TGTGCCATCAGTGAGGGGATGGAGGTTGGCTACACCTTC.

This sequence joins TRBV12-5 and TRBJ2-5; 9 bases map to TRBD2. V gave up 3 bases and J gave up 5 bases; unmatched junction bases: 4. Germline V gives CDR1 LGHNT, CDR2 FRNRAP. CDR3 length equals 14 residues. CDR3 amino acids: CASGFAGGSETQYF. The CDR3 DNA sequence: TGTGCTAGTGGTTTTGCGGGAGGGAGTGAGACCCAGTACTTC.

In this sample, this clone turned up once. The chain has TRBV19 and TRBJ2-1; 13 positions match TRBD2. The CDR3 sequence is 17 residues long. Germline trimming cut 7 bases from V and 1 base from J; bases unmatched to any gene: 7. Germline V gene lookup returns CDR1 LNHDA and CDR2 SQIVND (reference sequence). CDR3 coding DNA: TGTGCCAGTATTCCCAGGACTAGCGGGGGATCCTACAATGAGCAGTTCTTC. Amino acid sequence: CASIPRTSGGSYNEQFF.

The chain links TRBV18 to TRBJ1-3, with 8 bases lining up with TRBD1. The ends lost 1 base at V and 2 bases at J; junction bases unmatched: 4. The V gene's germline CDR1 is KGHSH and CDR2 LQKENI. CDR3 length: 16 amino acids. The DNA of the CDR3 is TGTGCCAGCTCACCACAGACAGGGGTGACTGGAAACACCATATATTTT. Translation gives CASSPQTGVTGNTIYF.